Listed below are T cell receptor beta chains from one sample, sequenced in a study of metastatic and nonmetastatic thyroid tumors. TCRdb reprocessed the PCR reads using MiXCR. This table holds tens of thousands of clones, roughly 23% found once. Sequenced material: blood. These receptors all come from a male donor with papillary thyroid cancer or a benign thyroid nodule (not recorded which). Some clones in this sample may be carry-over from other donors' samples. CDR3s include the opening cysteine and the closing phenylalanine or tryptophan. The order of the fields is clone size, D gene, V gene, J gene, CDR3 DNA, CDR3 protein. A D gene is named only where the DNA matches it firmly. A row's size may be missing; if present it is once, few, many or a size class.

>many|.|TRBV20-1|TRBJ2-5
TGCAGTGCTAGAGAGGCCCTAGGGTCACAAGAGACCCAGTACTTC
CSAREALGSQETQYF
>many|.|TRBV12-3/TRBV12-4|TRBJ1-6
TGTGCCAGCAGTTTAGCGCTTGTGGCGGATTCACCCCTCCACTTT
CASSLALVADSPLHF
>medium-sized|.|TRBV19|TRBJ2-1
TGTGCCAGTAGTCCAACGGGGGTCCTCTACAATGAGCAGTTCTTC
CASSPTGVLYNEQFF
>many|.|TRBV5-1|TRBJ1-1
TGCGCCAGCAGCTTGGGTGAACAAGGGCCCGTTTTCTTT
CASSLGEQGPVFF
>many|.|TRBV2|TRBJ2-1
TGTGCCAGCAGTTCGGGTCCGGTTGAGCAGTTCTTC
CASSSGPVEQFF
>many|.|TRBV20-1|TRBJ2-7
TGCAGTGCTAGAGATATCGGACATATCCCCTTC
CSARDIGHIPF
>few|TRBD1|TRBV28|TRBJ1-2
TGTGCCAGCAGTTGGACAGGAGTTAACTATGGCTACACCTTC
CASSWTGVNYGYTF
>many|TRBD1|TRBV4-2|TRBJ1-6
TGTGCCAGCAGCCAAGATGGGACAGGGAGGTCACCCCTCCACTTT
CASSQDGTGRSPLHF
>.|TRBD1|TRBV4-1|TRBJ2-2
TGCGCCAGCAGCCAAGACGCGGGACAGGGGGCTAACGGGGAGCTGTTTTTT
CASSQDAGQGANGELFF
>once|.|TRBV11-2|TRBJ1-3
TGTGCCAGCAGCCCCGAGATGATTTTAGACACCATATATTTT
CASSPEMILDTIYF
>many|TRBD2|TRBV7-2|TRBJ2-5
TGTGCCAGCAGCTTTGGAGGCGGGGGGTTACAAGAGACCCAGTACTTC
CASSFGGGGLQETQYF
>many|TRBD2|TRBV6-1|TRBJ2-1
TGTGCCAGCAGCCCCTCCGGACTAGCCCACAATGAGCAGTTCTTC
CASSPSGLAHNEQFF
>.|TRBD2|TRBV6-1|TRBJ2-7
TGTGCCAGCAGTGAAGGACTAGCGGGAGGGACATACGAGCAGTACTTC
CASSEGLAGGTYEQYF
>many|.|TRBV24-1|TRBJ2-2
TGTGCCACGACCGGGACAAGCTTCCCCGGGGAGCTGTTTTTT
CATTGTSFPGELFF
>.|TRBD2|TRBV4-3|TRBJ2-7
TGCGCCAGCAGCCAAGACCCGGGACTAGGCTCCTACGAGCAGTACTTC
CASSQDPGLGSYEQYF
>medium-sized|TRBD1|TRBV19|TRBJ2-7
TGTGCCAGCCGGAAATCCGGGACAGGTTCCTACGAGCAGTACTTC
CASRKSGTGSYEQYF
>.|.|TRBV30|TRBJ2-3
TGTGCCTGGAGCGGGATTAGCACAGATACGCAGTATTTT
CAWSGISTDTQYF
>many|TRBD1|TRBV3-1|TRBJ1-4
TGTGCCAGCAGCCAAGAATTAGGGGACAGGGTTAATGAAAAACTGTTTTTT
CASSQELGDRVNEKLFF
>many|.|TRBV28|TRBJ1-2
TGTGCCAGCAGTTTAAAAGAGGCCCCTTATGGCTACACCTTC
CASSLKEAPYGYTF
>many|.|TRBV2|TRBJ2-1
TGTGCCAGCAGTCGGACTCTGGGTCAGTTCTTC
CASSRTLGQFF
>many|.|TRBV28|TRBJ2-7
TGTGCCAGCAGTTTAGGGGGCAGACGCCTTACGTGGCAGTACTTC
CASSLGGRRLTWQYF
>few|TRBD2|TRBV19|TRBJ2-1
TGTGCCAGTAGCATAGGGAGGGACAATGAGCAGTTCTTC
CASSIGRDNEQFF
>many|TRBD1|TRBV5-1|TRBJ1-1
TGCGCCAGCAGCTTGGCCTCGGGACAGGGGGCTGGTGAAGCTTTCTTT
CASSLASGQGAGEAFF
>many|.|TRBV28|TRBJ1-2
TGTGCCAGCAGTTCCATAGGGGGGGCAAAAGGCTACACCTTC
CASSSIGGAKGYTF
>few|.|TRBV2|TRBJ2-7
.
CASSVGAGNRHF
>many|.|TRBV11-2|TRBJ2-7
TGTGCCAGCAGCTTCGGACAGAATCATCTCTACGAGCAGTACTTC
CASSFGQNHLYEQYF
>.|.|TRBV5-1|TRBJ2-2
TGCGCCAGCAGCTTGGGAGGGAACACCGGGGAGCTGTTTTTT
CASSLGGNTGELFF
>.|.|TRBV7-8|TRBJ1-5
TGTGCCAGCAGCTTCCAACTCCGGGACGGTGGATATCAGCCCCAGCATTTT
CASSFQLRDGGYQPQHF
>.|.|TRBV27|TRBJ1-2
TGTGCCAGCAAATCGCACGGACAGTATGGCTACACCTTC
CASKSHGQYGYTF
>many|.|TRBV20-1|TRBJ1-2
TGCAGTGCTAGGCTCCCAGCCAGGGACTATGGCTACACCTTC
CSARLPARDYGYTF
>few|TRBD2|TRBV18|TRBJ2-7
TGTGCCAGCTCATCCGCGGGAGGGTATGACGAGCAGTACTTC
CASSSAGGYDEQYF
>many|.|TRBV18|TRBJ1-2
TGTGCCAGCTCATCCAGGGGATACGGCTACACCTTC
CASSSRGYGYTF
>many|TRBD1|TRBV6-5|TRBJ1-2
TGTGCCAGCAGTTACGGGGGAGGGGGCAGGAATGGCTACACCTTC
CASSYGGGGRNGYTF
>many|TRBD2|TRBV7-2|TRBJ2-5
TGTGCCAGCAGCTTAGGAAGACTAGCGGGGTGGGAGACCCAGTACTTC
CASSLGRLAGWETQYF
>.|.|TRBV5-1|TRBJ2-3
TGCGCCAGCAGCTTGGAGGGGCGGCCTAGCACAGATACGCAGTATTTT
CASSLEGRPSTDTQYF
>many|.|TRBV19|TRBJ1-5
TGTGCCAGTAGTATTTGGGGGAGCAATCAGCCCCAGCATTTT
CASSIWGSNQPQHF
>.|TRBD2|TRBV30|TRBJ2-3
TGTGCCTGGAGTGTAGCGGGAGGGTTAGATACGCAGTATTTT
CAWSVAGGLDTQYF
>many|TRBD1|TRBV11-1|TRBJ1-1
TGTGCCAGCAGCTTATTTGGGGGACAGGGCCTCTTGGTCACTGAAGCTTTCTTT
CASSLFGGQGLLVTEAFF
>many|.|TRBV5-4|TRBJ2-7
TGTGCCAGCAGCTTGACCGGGACCTCTAGGCACGAGCAGTACTTC
CASSLTGTSRHEQYF
>.|.|TRBV30|TRBJ1-5
TGTGCCTGGAGTCTAAAAGGGCTCTACAATCAGCCCCAGCATTTT
CAWSLKGLYNQPQHF
>many|.|TRBV5-1|TRBJ1-6
TGCGCCAGCAGCCAGGGAGAAGGTTCACCCCTCCACTTT
CASSQGEGSPLHF
>few|.|TRBV15|TRBJ1-5
TGTGCCACCAGCAGAGATCTATGTCTAGGTCAGCCCCAGCATTTT
CATSRDLCLGQPQHF
>once|.|TRBV7-8|TRBJ2-7
TGTGCCAGCAGCCCGCTTGGGGGGCGGAACTCCTACGAGCAGTACTTC
CASSPLGGRNSYEQYF
>many|TRBD1|TRBV12-3/TRBV12-4|TRBJ2-2
TGTGCCAGCAGTTTAGTGCACAGGGGAAACACCGGGGAGCTGTTTTTT
CASSLVHRGNTGELFF
>few|.|TRBV6-1|TRBJ1-5
TGTGCCAGCAGTGACAGGGAGGAGGGCAGCCAGCCCCAGCATTTT
CASSDREEGSQPQHF
>.|.|TRBV5-1|TRBJ1-4
TGCGCCAGCAGGAATTCGGGGGGGATGTTGGAAAAACTGTTTTTT
CASRNSGGMLEKLFF
>many|.|TRBV6-6|TRBJ2-4
TGTGCCAGCAGTTACTCGATTGAGGAGGGTTCCAAAAACATTCAGTACTTC
CASSYSIEEGSKNIQYF
>medium-sized|TRBD2|TRBV7-3|TRBJ2-7
TGTGCCAGCAGCATCCCTAGCAGGTTAGCGGGAGTGAGCTCCTACGAGCAGTACTTC
CASSIPSRLAGVSSYEQYF
>many|TRBD1|TRBV5-4|TRBJ1-5
TGTGCCAGCAGCCCGGGACAGAGCAATCAGCCCCAGCATTTT
CASSPGQSNQPQHF
>few|.|TRBV12-5|TRBJ2-7
TGTGCTAGTGGATCTGGGACGGGGGGCATGTACGAGCAGTACTTC
CASGSGTGGMYEQYF
>few|.|TRBV6-1|TRBJ2-3
TGTGCCAGCAGTGAGACAGGCTGGTATACGCAGTATTTT
CASSETGWYTQYF
>many|.|TRBV15|TRBJ1-1
TGTGCCACCAGCAGACTCAGGGCCGGGACGTCGGACACTGAAGCTTTCTTT
CATSRLRAGTSDTEAFF
>many|.|TRBV24-1|TRBJ2-2
TGTGCCACCAGTGCGGGGTTGACCGGGGAGCTGTTTTTT
CATSAGLTGELFF
>many|TRBD2|TRBV5-1|TRBJ2-7
TGCGCCAGCAGCTCAACCCTAGCGGGAGTGGTCGAGCAGTACTTC
CASSSTLAGVVEQYF